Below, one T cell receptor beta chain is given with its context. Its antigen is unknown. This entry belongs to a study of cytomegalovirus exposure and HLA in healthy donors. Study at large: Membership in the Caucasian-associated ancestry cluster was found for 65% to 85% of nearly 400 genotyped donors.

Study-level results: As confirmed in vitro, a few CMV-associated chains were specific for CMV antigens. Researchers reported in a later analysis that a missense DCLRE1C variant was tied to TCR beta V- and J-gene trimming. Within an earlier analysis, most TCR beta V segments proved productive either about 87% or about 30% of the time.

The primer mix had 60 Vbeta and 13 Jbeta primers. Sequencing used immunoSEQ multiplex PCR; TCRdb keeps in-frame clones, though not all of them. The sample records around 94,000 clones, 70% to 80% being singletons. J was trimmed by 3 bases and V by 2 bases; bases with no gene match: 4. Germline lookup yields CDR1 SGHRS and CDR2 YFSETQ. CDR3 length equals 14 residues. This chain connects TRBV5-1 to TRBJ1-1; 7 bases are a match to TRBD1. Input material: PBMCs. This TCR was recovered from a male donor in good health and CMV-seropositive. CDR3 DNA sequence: TGCGCCAGCAGCTTTAGGGGGCTCGACACTGAAGCTTTCTTT. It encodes CASSFRGLDTEAFF.